Presented here are 6 T cell receptor beta chains from one specimen sequenced in a study of regulatory T cells in long-lasting Graves disease. Researchers made TCR beta libraries by using iRepertoire HTBI primers and running Arm-PCR on CDR3 regions. MiXCR, run by TCRdb on the multiplex PCR reads, gives a single entry per CDR3 protein. The sample has approximately 360,000 distinct CDR3 sequences, over 9.5% seen once. Time point noted: newly diagnosed GD, antithyroid drugs for less than 3 months. The authors made the TCR library using RNA they extracted from PBMCs. Separately, the same data were catalogued under a study of T cells in Graves' hyperthyroidism and ophthalmopathy.

The sample consisted of peripheral blood mononuclear cells (PBMCs), taken at new diagnosis, from a patient treated with antithyroid drugs. The receptors were gathered from a woman aged 18-29 years with Graves disease.

This clonotype has a count of ten or more. The chain is built from TRBV12-3 or TRBV12-4 and TRBJ2-1; weak D call: TRBD1 (6 bases). V was pared by 5 bases and J by 6 bases, with 17 bases between. This CDR3 is 15 amino acids long. In nucleotides, the CDR3 is TGTGCCAGCAGTCCTGGGACACACCAGGGCAATGAGCAGTTCTTC. This translates into CASSPGTHQGNEQFF.

This clonotype was counted ten times or more. The CDR3 region has the DNA TGTGCCAGCAGTTCCGAGGTAGCGAGACAGGTTCTTAATGGCTACACCTTC. It is translated as CASSSEVARQVLNGYTF. The chain has TRBV28 and TRBJ1-2; possible D gene TRBD1, 6 bases. This CDR3 has 17 amino acids. V lost 4 bases and J 6 bases, leaving 24 bases between the germline ends. Per the germline V gene, CDR1 is MDHEN and CDR2 is SYDVKM.

Turning to this clonotype: In this CDR3 the conserved last residue, phenylalanine or tryptophan, is missing, so a read error is likely. The V gene is TRBV6-1, the J gene TRBJ1-1; tentative D call: TRBD1 (5 bases). From germline, CDR1 is MNHNS and CDR2 SASEGT. The CDR3 covers 16 residues. CDR3: CAISESKTGVYTEAFS. DNA of the CDR3: TGTGCCATCAGTGAGTCGAAGACGGGGGTCTACACTGAAGCTTTCTCT.

This clonotype was recorded many times. The chain carries TRBV20-1 and TRBJ2-1; 8 bases are a match to TRBD2. This CDR3 has 13 residues. Looked up from germline, CDR1 is DFQATT and CDR2 is SNEGSKA (reference sequence). The CDR3: CTLRGGPGNEQFF. In nucleotides, the CDR3 is TGCACCCTTCGGGGGGGGCCGGGGAATGAGCAGTTCTTC.

This clonotype was seen at least ten times. J is TRBJ1-1 and V is TRBV6-9, with 8 bases matching TRBD1. J lost 1 base, V lost 3 bases, and 4 bases had no gene match. The germline V gene has CDR1 MNHGY and CDR2 SVAAGI. The CDR3 covers 15 residues. The chain's CDR3 is CASSYDRGKNTEAFF. The DNA of the CDR3 is TGTGCCAGCAGTTACGACAGGGGTAAGAACACTGAAGCTTTCTTT.

At least ten counts were recorded for this clonotype. The chain has TRBV12-3 or TRBV12-4 and TRBJ2-5; TRBD1 might be the D (5 bases). Trimming took 3 bases from V and 4 from J, leaving 15 bases between them. This CDR3 contains 15 residues. The CDR3 loop reads CASSLGQGRGETQYF. DNA for the CDR3: TGTGCCAGCAGTTTGGGGCAGGGAAGGGGAGAGACCCAGTACTTC.